This T cell receptor beta chain was documented in a study of T cell repertoires in cytomegalovirus infection. Whole-study context: HLA-B-restricted CMV epitopes that are well studied were used alongside recently identified HLA-C-restricted ones.

As regards this clonotype: The target antigen is unknown.

TCRdb independently ran MiXCR on the reads; one entry per CDR3 protein. The table has some 500,000 distinct CDR3 sequences, 30% to 40% seen once; the top ten hold 17%. J gave up 4 bases and V 6 bases, and 9 bases lay outside the gene matches. The CDR3 sequence is 15 residues long. Germline loops: CDR1 DFQATT, CDR2 SNEGSKA (reference sequence). The receptor was derived from a human donor in good health (CMV status not recorded). Some clones in this sample may be carry-over from other donors' samples. This sample comprised cultured PBMCs, obtained from culture after CMV antigen stimulation. This chain joins TRBV20-1 and TRBJ1-1; 12 bases line up with TRBD1. CDR3 loop: CSAKGQGAIGTEAFF. The CDR3, as DNA: TGCAGTGCAAAGGGACAGGGGGCGATAGGCACTGAAGCTTTCTTT.